A selection of T cell receptor beta chains follows, all from one sample in a study of T cells in tumors after PD-1 blockade. Generated by immunoSEQ multiplex PCR, the TCRdb table keeps only in-frame clones and is missing some. The profile shows 61,000 or so clones, about four fifths of them singletons. The sequences come from PBMCs, collected before anti-PD-1 treatment. These TCRs come from a human donor with basal cell carcinoma. Both conserved end residues are part of each CDR3. D genes are given only for firm matches. Where a row states a size, it is once, few, many or the class of an expanded clone; other rows omit it.

>-|TRBD1|TRBV9|TRBJ1-5
CASSATGAGQPQHF
TGTGCCAGCAGCGCAACAGGGGCCGGTCAGCCCCAGCATTTT
>few|TRBD1|TRBV5-1|TRBJ2-7
CASSLDGLTGANPYEQYF
TGCGCCAGCAGCTTGGATGGGCTTACAGGGGCCAACCCCTACGAGCAGTACTTC
>-|TRBD2|TRBV7-9|TRBJ2-3
CASSPIARGGITDTQYF
TGTGCCAGCAGCCCTATTGCCCGCGGGGGAATCACAGATACGCAGTATTTT
>-|-|TRBV7-8|TRBJ1-4
CASSFGDATNEKLFF
TGTGCCAGCAGCTTTGGGGATGCAACTAATGAAAAACTGTTTTTT
>-|-|TRBV2|TRBJ1-1
CASIESREKTEAFF
TGTGCCAGCATAGAAAGCAGGGAAAAGACTGAAGCTTTCTTT
>-|-|TRBV6-5|TRBJ1-1
CASSFRDTEAFF
TGTGCCAGCAGTTTTCGGGACACTGAAGCTTTCTTT
>-|TRBD1|TRBV19|TRBJ2-1
CASSEIQGRPFF
TGTGCCAGTAGTGAAATACAGGGGCGGCCGTTCTTC
>-|-|TRBV14|TRBJ1-3
CASSPMTLFSGNTIYF
TGTGCCAGCAGCCCTATGACTCTTTTCTCTGGAAACACCATATATTTT
>-|TRBD2|TRBV5-1|TRBJ2-3
CASSFTAGASDTQYF
TGCGCCAGCAGCTTCACAGCGGGGGCGTCAGATACGCAGTATTTT
>-|-|TRBV5-6|TRBJ1-1
CASSSTGANTEAFF
TGTGCCAGCAGCTCAACAGGAGCCAACACTGAAGCTTTCTTT
>few|-|TRBV7-9|TRBJ1-2
CASSFQGYYGYTF
TGTGCCAGCAGCTTTCAGGGATACTATGGCTACACCTTC
>-|TRBD1|TRBV20-1|TRBJ1-2
CSASGTGANYGYTF
TGCAGTGCTAGTGGGACAGGGGCTAACTATGGCTACACCTTC
>-|TRBD1|TRBV5-4|TRBJ1-6
CASSLGQGESIASPLHF
TGTGCCAGCAGCTTGGGACAGGGGGAGAGTATAGCGTCACCCCTCCACTTT
>-|TRBD1|TRBV18|TRBJ2-3
CASSDRDRDTDTQYF
TGTGCCAGCTCAGACCGGGACAGGGACACAGATACGCAGTATTTT
>-|-|TRBV2|TRBJ1-6
CASGRTQGNSPLHF
TGTGCCAGCGGACGGACCCAGGGAAATTCACCCCTCCACTTT
>-|TRBD2|TRBV14|TRBJ2-4
CASSQPAIAGGLAKNIQYF
TGTGCCAGCAGCCAACCCGCGATAGCGGGGGGGCTAGCCAAAAACATTCAGTACTTC
>-|TRBD1|TRBV6-5|TRBJ1-2
CASITGDTNYGYTF
TGTGCCAGCATTACAGGGGATACTAACTATGGCTACACCTTC
>-|TRBD2|TRBV7-9|TRBJ2-3
CASSSGIAGPGTDTQYF
TGTGCCAGCAGCTCGGGGATAGCGGGCCCCGGGACAGATACGCAGTATTTT
>-|-|TRBV9|TRBJ1-3
CASSVGNNILSGNTIYF
TGTGCCAGCAGCGTGGGGAATAACATCCTCTCTGGAAACACCATATATTTT
>-|-|TRBV28|TRBJ1-5
CASSPTVQPQHF
TGTGCCAGCAGTCCGACAGTTCAGCCCCAGCATTTT
>-|-|TRBV2|TRBJ2-3
CASPERLGDTQYF
TGTGCCAGCCCCGAGCGGCTCGGAGATACGCAGTATTTT
>once|TRBD2|TRBV5-4|TRBJ2-1
CASSFLAGGLEQFF
TGTGCCAGCAGCTTCTTAGCGGGGGGGCTCGAGCAGTTCTTC
>once|TRBD2|TRBV18|TRBJ2-5
CASSPPGLAGRETQYF
TGTGCCAGCTCACCACCGGGACTAGCGGGGCGAGAGACCCAGTACTTC
>-|-|TRBV20-1|TRBJ2-3
CSASASSADTQYF
TGCAGTGCTAGTGCCTCATCCGCAGATACGCAGTATTTT
>-|-|TRBV6-5|TRBJ1-4
CATAVLEKLFF
TGTGCCACCGCGGTCCTTGAAAAACTGTTTTTT
>-|TRBD1|TRBV18|TRBJ1-1
CASSPDRVVAFF
TGTGCCAGCTCACCCGACAGGGTTGTGGCTTTCTTT
>-|-|TRBV12-3/TRBV12-4|TRBJ1-1
CASKGQRNTEAFF
TGTGCCAGCAAGGGCCAAAGAAACACTGAAGCTTTCTTT
>-|-|TRBV2|TRBJ1-6
CASSKFGGQGSSPLHF
TGTGCCAGCAGTAAATTCGGGGGGCAGGGAAGTTCACCCCTCCACTTT
>few|-|TRBV7-9|TRBJ1-2
CASSSTDYGYTF
TGTGCCAGCAGCTCCACGGACTATGGCTACACCTTC
>-|-|TRBV4-1|TRBJ1-4
CASSQDQRRTNEKLFF
TGCGCCAGCAGCCAAGATCAGAGGCGAACTAATGAAAAACTGTTTTTT
>-|-|TRBV5-4|TRBJ1-2
CASSFGGFGPGYTF
TGTGCCAGCAGCTTTGGGGGGTTCGGGCCTGGCTACACCTTC
>-|-|TRBV27|TRBJ1-2
CASSSHNQYGYTF
TGTGCCAGCAGTTCCCACAATCAGTATGGCTACACCTTC
>-|-|TRBV7-3|TRBJ1-2
CASSPSPGRGEGGYTF
TGTGCCAGCAGCCCCTCCCCGGGACGGGGAGAGGGTGGCTACACCTTC
>-|TRBD1|TRBV24-1|TRBJ1-6
CATSEPGTGHSPLHF
TGTGCCACCAGTGAACCCGGGACAGGGCATTCACCCCTCCACTTT
>-|TRBD2|TRBV4-1|TRBJ2-3
CASSQPSGGTDTQYF
TGCGCCAGCAGCCAACCTAGCGGGGGGACAGATACGCAGTATTTT
>-|TRBD2|TRBV3-1/TRBV3-2|TRBJ2-5
CASSPRLAGGQETQYF
TGTGCCAGCAGCCCCCGGCTAGCGGGGGGGCAAGAGACCCAGTACTTC
>-|-|TRBV6-5|TRBJ2-5
CASSYSILAKTQYF
TGTGCCAGCAGTTACTCGATCTTGGCGAAGACCCAGTACTTC
>-|-|TRBV10-1|TRBJ2-7
CASSESGSYYEQYF
TGCGCCAGCAGTGAGTCCGGCAGTTACTACGAGCAGTACTTC
>once|TRBD2|TRBV29-1|TRBJ2-5
CSASGLAGGRETQYF
TGCAGCGCTTCGGGACTAGCGGGGGGAAGAGAGACCCAGTACTTC
>-|-|TRBV6-1|TRBJ1-4
CASSGRQSTTNEKLFF
TGTGCCAGCAGTGGTCGACAGTCAACAACTAATGAAAAACTGTTTTTT
>-|-|TRBV4-1|TRBJ2-2
CASTIPGRQHAGELFF
TGCGCCAGCACCATCCCCGGTCGGCAGCACGCCGGGGAGCTGTTTTTT
>few|-|TRBV7-6|TRBJ2-2
CASSFLAAGTGGELFF
TGTGCCAGCAGCTTTTTGGCGGCAGGGACCGGCGGGGAGCTGTTTTTT